One T cell receptor (beta chain) is described in this entry. Its matching antigen is unknown. The sample originates from a study of cytomegalovirus exposure and HLA in healthy donors. Overall study findings and caveats: Researchers counted 180 or so TCR beta chains as cytomegalovirus-associated.

Primers included in the PCR were 60 Vbeta and 13 Jbeta primers. Sequencing used immunoSEQ multiplex PCR; TCRdb keeps in-frame clones, though not all of them. The data show 95,000 to 110,000 clones, with around two thirds seen just once and 2.5% to 4% held by the top ten. V was cut by 0 bases and J by 7 bases, with 7 bases left in between. This CDR3 comprises 14 residues. Germline-derived CDR1 and CDR2 are MNHEY and SVGAGI. The rearrangement links TRBV6-5 to TRBJ1-6; D perhaps matches TRBD1 (6 bases). The sequenced sample consisted of PBMCs. This receptor was identified in a woman aged 50 to 60 in good health and CMV-seronegative. In nucleotides, the CDR3 is TGTGCCAGCAGTTACTCGCAGGGGAATTCACCCCTCCACTTT. Translating it yields CASSYSQGNSPLHF.